This T cell receptor (beta chain) appears in the sequencing data of a study of blood T cell repertoires in COVID-19. TCRdb keeps only in-frame clones here, not all; method: immunoSEQ multiplex PCR. Altogether about 280,000 clones are present, around 88% being singletons, with the ten largest covering approximately 2.2%. The CDR3 is made up of 12 amino acids. The germline CDR1 and CDR2 sequences are SEHNR and FQNEAQ (reference sequence). V dropped 7 bases and J dropped 2 bases, with 9 bases sitting between them. This receptor was taken from a woman aged 25 to 39 who had recovered from COVID-19. Sequenced input: peripheral blood. The J gene is TRBJ2-7, the V gene TRBV7-9; D call uncertain. This CDR3 is CASTQKAYEQYF. The CDR3 nucleotides are TGTGCCAGCACGCAGAAAGCCTACGAGCAGTACTTC.